This entry is about one TCR beta chain. Its antigen is not known. Alongside a J-beta primer mix, a sample-barcoded 5' primer served in a second PCR lasting about 7 to 12 cycles. Template switching added a 12-random-nucleotide identifier to every cDNA molecule. MiXCR, applied by TCRdb to the 5' RACE reads, yields one record per CDR3 protein. The data contain hundreds of thousands of distinct CDR3 sequences, roughly three fifths of them singletons. The data belong to a study of blood T cells in healthy people across ages. Trimming stripped 1 base from V and 4 bases from J, with 11 bases between. The CDR3 totals 14 residues. CDR1 and CDR2 from the germline V gene are DFQATT and SNEGSKA (reference sequence). Study-wide findings and caveats: Strong correlation linked observed beta diversity and percent naive T cells.

This receptor was taken from a man in his 60s in good health. The sample comprised blood. The chain links TRBV20-1 to TRBJ2-1, with D uncertain. The CDR3 DNA reads TGCAGTGCTAGAGTCCCGCGGAATTACAATGAGCAGTTCTTC. Its protein product is CSARVPRNYNEQFF.